Listed below are T cell receptor beta chains from one sample, sequenced in a study of cytotoxic CD8 clonotypes in ibrutinib-treated CLL. This table comes from immunoSEQ multiplex PCR, and its TCRdb copy is limited to in-frame clones, with some not included. This table has about 200,000 clones, approximately 75% appearing once. This specimen consisted of PBMCs, obtained after 12 months of ibrutinib treatment. The source of these receptors is a human donor with chronic lymphocytic leukemia. CDR3s include the opening cysteine and the closing phenylalanine or tryptophan. The D gene is left open where the match is weak. Where a row states a size, it is once, few, many or the class of an expanded clone; other rows omit it.

V gene,clone size,J gene,D gene,CDR3 DNA,CDR3 protein
TRBV11-2,-,TRBJ1-1,-,TGTGCCAGCAGCTTAGTGTACAGTCGAAACACTGAAGCTTTCTTT,CASSLVYSRNTEAFF
TRBV12-5,-,TRBJ2-1,TRBD2,TGTGCTAGTGGTACTTGTGCTGGGACTAGCGGGGTTTGTAGTGAGCAGTTCTTC,CASGTCAGTSGVCSEQFF
TRBV7-2,once,TRBJ2-1,-,TGTGCCAGCAGCTCTTCAGGGCCTGGGGAGCAGTTCTTC,CASSSSGPGEQFF
TRBV10-1,-,TRBJ1-1,-,TGCGCCAGCGGAACAGGGTTTGATGAAGCTTTCTTT,CASGTGFDEAFF
TRBV5-1,-,TRBJ1-4,-,TGCGCCAGCAGCTTGGTGGCTGCAACTAATGAAAAACTGTTTTTT,CASSLVAATNEKLFF
TRBV27,-,TRBJ2-7,TRBD2,TGTGCCAGCACCCCGATGGCGGGACTAGCTTTCTCCGAGCAGTACTTC,CASTPMAGLAFSEQYF
TRBV20-1,once,TRBJ1-1,-,TGCAGTGCTCCCCCCTTTAGGGAAGCTTTCTTT,CSAPPFREAFF
TRBV7-8,-,TRBJ2-7,TRBD1,TGTGCCAGCAGCTTTCCGAGTCAGGGGGCGAGGGAGCAGTACTTC,CASSFPSQGAREQYF
TRBV27,few,TRBJ2-4,TRBD1,TGTGCCAGCAGTTTATCAACAGGGGCCAACATTCAGTACTTC,CASSLSTGANIQYF
TRBV1,-,TRBJ2-1,-,TGCACCAGCAGCCATTCTAACCGGGACAGGGAGGGGGACAATGAGCAGTTCTTC,CTSSHSNRDREGDNEQFF
TRBV13,once,TRBJ1-4,-,TGTGCCAGCAGCTCTGGCGGGTCAGAAAAACTGTTTTTT,CASSSGGSEKLFF
TRBV5-4,-,TRBJ2-5,-,TGTGCCAGCAGCTTAGGTGCGGACACGGGACGGGGGACCCAGTACTTC,CASSLGADTGRGTQYF
TRBV4-1,-,TRBJ2-1,TRBD2,TGCGCCAGCAGCCAAGGTGGCGGGGGAGGCGATAAGCAGTTCTTC,CASSQGGGGGDKQFF
TRBV5-4,-,TRBJ2-3,-,TGTGCCAGCAGCTTGGCGGTCACAGATACGCAGTATTTT,CASSLAVTDTQYF
TRBV9,-,TRBJ1-6,-,TGTGCCAGCAGCGCGTGGGACGTGGTGGATTCACCCCTCCACTTT,CASSAWDVVDSPLHF
TRBV5-1,-,TRBJ2-7,TRBD2,TGCGCCAGCAGCTTGGTTATGGGACTAGCGGTGGACGAGCAGTACTTC,CASSLVMGLAVDEQYF
TRBV5-1,once,TRBJ2-5,-,TGCGCCAGCCACGGGGGTAGCGGACGCCAAGAGACCCAGTACTTC,CASHGGSGRQETQYF
TRBV30,-,TRBJ2-2,-,TGTGCCCAAGCCGGGCAATCAAACACCGGGGAGCTGTTTTTT,CAQAGQSNTGELFF
TRBV5-1,few,TRBJ2-2,TRBD2,TGCGCCAGCTCCGGGGGAGGGGCAAACACCGGGGAGCTGTTTTTT,CASSGGGANTGELFF
TRBV18,few,TRBJ1-3,-,TGTGCCAGCTCACCGACCCAGACCAACGCCATATATTTT,CASSPTQTNAIYF
TRBV7-7,-,TRBJ1-5,-,TGTGCTAGCAGCCAGGACCTGCAATTGAGGCAGCCCCAGCATTTT,CASSQDLQLRQPQHF
TRBV28,-,TRBJ2-2,-,TGTGCCAGCAGAAATCAAGAGTTCACCGGGGAGCTGTTTTTT,CASRNQEFTGELFF
TRBV15,few,TRBJ2-7,TRBD2,TGTGCCACCAGCAGAGTCAAAGCGGGAGCATATGAGCAGTACTTC,CATSRVKAGAYEQYF
TRBV6-5,-,TRBJ2-1,-,TGTGCCAGCAGCCCCCGACCCAGGCCTTACAATGAGCAGTTCTTC,CASSPRPRPYNEQFF
TRBV7-9,-,TRBJ2-7,TRBD1,TGTGCCAGCAGCCATCGGGACAGTCCCTATTACGAGCAGTACTTC,CASSHRDSPYYEQYF
TRBV27,-,TRBJ2-1,TRBD2,TGTGCCAGCAGTTTATCGGTGTCTAGCGGGACTTACAATGAGCAGTTCTTC,CASSLSVSSGTYNEQFF
TRBV5-1,few,TRBJ2-2,-,TGCGCCAGCAGCTTGGCGGGCGGGCACACCGGGGAGCTGTTTTTT,CASSLAGGHTGELFF
TRBV19,-,TRBJ1-1,-,TGTGCCAGTAGTATGCAGGCGTGGACTGAAGCTTTCTTT,CASSMQAWTEAFF
TRBV6-4,-,TRBJ2-3,TRBD2,TGTGCCAGCAGTGACTCAGCGGGGGGGCCGGATACGCAGTATTTT,CASSDSAGGPDTQYF